This is a list of T cell receptor beta chains from one sample in a study of radiotherapy plus CTLA-4 blockade in lung cancer. Some clones are missing from TCRdb's copy, which holds only in-frame ones; the method was immunoSEQ multiplex PCR. Here the sample spans tens of thousands of clones, under 80% being singletons. The sample consisted of peripheral blood, taken from a patient treated with radiotherapy plus ipilimumab. These receptors all come from a human donor with non-small cell lung cancer who had a partial response to radiotherapy plus ipilimumab. Some clones in this sample may be carry-over from other donors' samples. Both conserved end residues are part of each CDR3. The D gene is left open where the match is weak. Clone sizes are given selectively: once, few, many, or a class where the clone is expanded.

clone_size	v_call	cdr3_length	j_call	d_call	cdr3_aa	cdr3_nt
NA	TRBV4-2	13	TRBJ2-3	NA	CASMGLARDTQYF	TGTGCCAGCATGGGGCTAGCGAGGGATACGCAGTATTTT
NA	TRBV7-9	15	TRBJ1-6	TRBD1	CASSWGTGGNSPLHF	TGTGCCAGCAGCTGGGGGACAGGGGGTAATTCACCCCTCCACTTT
NA	TRBV5-1	15	TRBJ1-6	TRBD1	CASSLEGTVGSILHF	TGCGCCAGCAGCTTGGAAGGGACAGTAGGCTCTATCCTCCACTTT
NA	TRBV5-1	15	TRBJ2-7	TRBD2	CASSETSGRGSGQYF	TGCGCCAGCAGCGAGACTAGCGGGAGGGGCAGCGGGCAGTACTTC
once	TRBV15	15	TRBJ2-2	TRBD1	CATSTQGGRTGELFF	TGTGCCACCAGCACACAGGGGGGAAGGACCGGGGAGCTGTTTTTT
NA	TRBV4-2	13	TRBJ2-7	NA	CASSQATFLEQYF	TGTGCCAGCAGCCAGGCGACATTTCTCGAGCAGTACTTC
NA	TRBV4-1	16	TRBJ1-2	TRBD1	CASSQDRQGAGYGYTF	TGCGCCAGCAGCCAAGATCGACAGGGGGCGGGCTATGGCTACACCTTC
NA	TRBV7-6	12	TRBJ1-2	TRBD1	CASSPRQGGYTF	TGTGCCAGCAGCCCCCGACAGGGCGGCTACACCTTC
NA	TRBV5-1	15	TRBJ2-1	NA	CASSLVSGRGDEQFF	TGCGCCAGCAGCTTGGTTTCCGGGCGCGGGGATGAGCAGTTCTTC
NA	TRBV30	15	TRBJ2-1	NA	CAWSRLASSYNEQFF	TGTGCCTGGAGTCGGCTAGCGAGCTCCTACAATGAGCAGTTCTTC
NA	TRBV18	13	TRBJ2-5	NA	CASSPQRMETQYF	TGTGCCAGCTCACCTCAGAGGATGGAGACCCAGTACTTC
NA	TRBV9	14	TRBJ2-7	NA	CASSVVPSSYEQYF	TGTGCCAGCAGCGTAGTACCGAGCTCCTACGAGCAGTACTTC
NA	TRBV19	18	TRBJ1-6	NA	CASSIPKAGPRYNSPLHF	TGTGCCAGTAGCATACCTAAAGCGGGACCGCGCTATAATTCACCCCTCCACTTT
NA	TRBV30	13	TRBJ1-4	NA	CAWSTVGGEKLFF	TGTGCCTGGAGTACGGTGGGAGGAGAAAAACTGTTTTTT
NA	TRBV7-8	14	TRBJ2-4	NA	CASSLVSGVGIQYF	TGTGCCAGCAGCTTAGTGTCAGGGGTAGGCATTCAGTACTTC
NA	TRBV10-3	17	TRBJ2-3	TRBD1	CAISGPGTGEGTDTQYF	TGTGCCATCAGTGGTCCCGGGACAGGGGAGGGCACAGATACGCAGTATTTT
few	TRBV10-2	19	TRBJ1-4	NA	CASSPRRATGWATNEKLFF	TGCGCCAGCAGTCCCCGCCGAGCAACAGGGTGGGCAACTAATGAAAAACTGTTTTTT
NA	TRBV6-5	13	TRBJ1-2	NA	CASTRREGYGYTF	TGTGCCAGCACCCGACGGGAAGGCTATGGCTACACCTTC
NA	TRBV19	14	TRBJ1-4	NA	CASRGGGANEKLFF	TGTGCCAGTAGAGGCGGGGGCGCTAATGAAAAACTGTTTTTT
NA	TRBV18	14	TRBJ1-2	NA	CASSPGQSHYGYTF	TGTGCCAGCTCACCAGGACAGAGTCACTATGGCTACACCTTC
NA	TRBV19	14	TRBJ2-5	NA	CASSIGQGSETQYF	TGTGCCAGTAGTATAGGGCAGGGGTCGGAGACCCAGTACTTC
medium-sized	TRBV28	13	TRBJ1-1	NA	CASSWAMNTEAFF	TGTGCCAGCAGTTGGGCTATGAACACTGAAGCTTTCTTT
NA	TRBV9	16	TRBJ2-5	NA	CASSVTPGGHGETQYF	TGTGCCAGCAGCGTAACCCCAGGCGGGCACGGAGAGACCCAGTACTTC
few	TRBV28	17	TRBJ2-7	TRBD2	CASSQPGLAALSYEQYF	TGTGCCAGCAGTCAACCGGGACTAGCGGCCCTCTCATACGAGCAGTACTTC
NA	TRBV21-1	19	TRBJ1-4	NA	CASSNRRQGKVSTNEKLFF	TGTGCCAGCAGCAATAGGCGACAGGGCAAGGTTTCGACTAATGAAAAACTGTTTTTT
NA	TRBV7-7	15	TRBJ1-4	TRBD1	CASSPGTGRFEKLFF	TGTGCCAGCAGCCCCGGGACAGGGAGGTTCGAAAAACTGTTTTTT
once	TRBV28	15	TRBJ2-2	NA	CASSSRRGRTGELFF	TGTGCCAGCAGTAGCCGAAGAGGGCGGACCGGGGAGCTGTTTTTT
NA	TRBV2	15	TRBJ2-2	NA	CASSVTRVLTGELFF	TGTGCCAGCAGTGTAACTAGGGTTCTGACCGGGGAGCTGTTTTTT